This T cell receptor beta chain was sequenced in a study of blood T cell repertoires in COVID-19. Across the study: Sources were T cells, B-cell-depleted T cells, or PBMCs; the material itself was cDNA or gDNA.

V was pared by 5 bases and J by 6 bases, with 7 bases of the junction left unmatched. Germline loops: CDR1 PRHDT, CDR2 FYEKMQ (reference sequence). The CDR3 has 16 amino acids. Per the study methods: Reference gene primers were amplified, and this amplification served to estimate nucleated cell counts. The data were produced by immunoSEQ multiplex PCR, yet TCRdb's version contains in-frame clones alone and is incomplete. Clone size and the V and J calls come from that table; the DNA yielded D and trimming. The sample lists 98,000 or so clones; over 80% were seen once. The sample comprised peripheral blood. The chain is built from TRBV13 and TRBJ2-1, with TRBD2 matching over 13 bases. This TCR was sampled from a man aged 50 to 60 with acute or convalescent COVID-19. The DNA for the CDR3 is TGTGCCAGCAGCCCCCAAACTAGCGGGAGGGCCAATGAGCAGTTCTTC. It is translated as CASSPQTSGRANEQFF.